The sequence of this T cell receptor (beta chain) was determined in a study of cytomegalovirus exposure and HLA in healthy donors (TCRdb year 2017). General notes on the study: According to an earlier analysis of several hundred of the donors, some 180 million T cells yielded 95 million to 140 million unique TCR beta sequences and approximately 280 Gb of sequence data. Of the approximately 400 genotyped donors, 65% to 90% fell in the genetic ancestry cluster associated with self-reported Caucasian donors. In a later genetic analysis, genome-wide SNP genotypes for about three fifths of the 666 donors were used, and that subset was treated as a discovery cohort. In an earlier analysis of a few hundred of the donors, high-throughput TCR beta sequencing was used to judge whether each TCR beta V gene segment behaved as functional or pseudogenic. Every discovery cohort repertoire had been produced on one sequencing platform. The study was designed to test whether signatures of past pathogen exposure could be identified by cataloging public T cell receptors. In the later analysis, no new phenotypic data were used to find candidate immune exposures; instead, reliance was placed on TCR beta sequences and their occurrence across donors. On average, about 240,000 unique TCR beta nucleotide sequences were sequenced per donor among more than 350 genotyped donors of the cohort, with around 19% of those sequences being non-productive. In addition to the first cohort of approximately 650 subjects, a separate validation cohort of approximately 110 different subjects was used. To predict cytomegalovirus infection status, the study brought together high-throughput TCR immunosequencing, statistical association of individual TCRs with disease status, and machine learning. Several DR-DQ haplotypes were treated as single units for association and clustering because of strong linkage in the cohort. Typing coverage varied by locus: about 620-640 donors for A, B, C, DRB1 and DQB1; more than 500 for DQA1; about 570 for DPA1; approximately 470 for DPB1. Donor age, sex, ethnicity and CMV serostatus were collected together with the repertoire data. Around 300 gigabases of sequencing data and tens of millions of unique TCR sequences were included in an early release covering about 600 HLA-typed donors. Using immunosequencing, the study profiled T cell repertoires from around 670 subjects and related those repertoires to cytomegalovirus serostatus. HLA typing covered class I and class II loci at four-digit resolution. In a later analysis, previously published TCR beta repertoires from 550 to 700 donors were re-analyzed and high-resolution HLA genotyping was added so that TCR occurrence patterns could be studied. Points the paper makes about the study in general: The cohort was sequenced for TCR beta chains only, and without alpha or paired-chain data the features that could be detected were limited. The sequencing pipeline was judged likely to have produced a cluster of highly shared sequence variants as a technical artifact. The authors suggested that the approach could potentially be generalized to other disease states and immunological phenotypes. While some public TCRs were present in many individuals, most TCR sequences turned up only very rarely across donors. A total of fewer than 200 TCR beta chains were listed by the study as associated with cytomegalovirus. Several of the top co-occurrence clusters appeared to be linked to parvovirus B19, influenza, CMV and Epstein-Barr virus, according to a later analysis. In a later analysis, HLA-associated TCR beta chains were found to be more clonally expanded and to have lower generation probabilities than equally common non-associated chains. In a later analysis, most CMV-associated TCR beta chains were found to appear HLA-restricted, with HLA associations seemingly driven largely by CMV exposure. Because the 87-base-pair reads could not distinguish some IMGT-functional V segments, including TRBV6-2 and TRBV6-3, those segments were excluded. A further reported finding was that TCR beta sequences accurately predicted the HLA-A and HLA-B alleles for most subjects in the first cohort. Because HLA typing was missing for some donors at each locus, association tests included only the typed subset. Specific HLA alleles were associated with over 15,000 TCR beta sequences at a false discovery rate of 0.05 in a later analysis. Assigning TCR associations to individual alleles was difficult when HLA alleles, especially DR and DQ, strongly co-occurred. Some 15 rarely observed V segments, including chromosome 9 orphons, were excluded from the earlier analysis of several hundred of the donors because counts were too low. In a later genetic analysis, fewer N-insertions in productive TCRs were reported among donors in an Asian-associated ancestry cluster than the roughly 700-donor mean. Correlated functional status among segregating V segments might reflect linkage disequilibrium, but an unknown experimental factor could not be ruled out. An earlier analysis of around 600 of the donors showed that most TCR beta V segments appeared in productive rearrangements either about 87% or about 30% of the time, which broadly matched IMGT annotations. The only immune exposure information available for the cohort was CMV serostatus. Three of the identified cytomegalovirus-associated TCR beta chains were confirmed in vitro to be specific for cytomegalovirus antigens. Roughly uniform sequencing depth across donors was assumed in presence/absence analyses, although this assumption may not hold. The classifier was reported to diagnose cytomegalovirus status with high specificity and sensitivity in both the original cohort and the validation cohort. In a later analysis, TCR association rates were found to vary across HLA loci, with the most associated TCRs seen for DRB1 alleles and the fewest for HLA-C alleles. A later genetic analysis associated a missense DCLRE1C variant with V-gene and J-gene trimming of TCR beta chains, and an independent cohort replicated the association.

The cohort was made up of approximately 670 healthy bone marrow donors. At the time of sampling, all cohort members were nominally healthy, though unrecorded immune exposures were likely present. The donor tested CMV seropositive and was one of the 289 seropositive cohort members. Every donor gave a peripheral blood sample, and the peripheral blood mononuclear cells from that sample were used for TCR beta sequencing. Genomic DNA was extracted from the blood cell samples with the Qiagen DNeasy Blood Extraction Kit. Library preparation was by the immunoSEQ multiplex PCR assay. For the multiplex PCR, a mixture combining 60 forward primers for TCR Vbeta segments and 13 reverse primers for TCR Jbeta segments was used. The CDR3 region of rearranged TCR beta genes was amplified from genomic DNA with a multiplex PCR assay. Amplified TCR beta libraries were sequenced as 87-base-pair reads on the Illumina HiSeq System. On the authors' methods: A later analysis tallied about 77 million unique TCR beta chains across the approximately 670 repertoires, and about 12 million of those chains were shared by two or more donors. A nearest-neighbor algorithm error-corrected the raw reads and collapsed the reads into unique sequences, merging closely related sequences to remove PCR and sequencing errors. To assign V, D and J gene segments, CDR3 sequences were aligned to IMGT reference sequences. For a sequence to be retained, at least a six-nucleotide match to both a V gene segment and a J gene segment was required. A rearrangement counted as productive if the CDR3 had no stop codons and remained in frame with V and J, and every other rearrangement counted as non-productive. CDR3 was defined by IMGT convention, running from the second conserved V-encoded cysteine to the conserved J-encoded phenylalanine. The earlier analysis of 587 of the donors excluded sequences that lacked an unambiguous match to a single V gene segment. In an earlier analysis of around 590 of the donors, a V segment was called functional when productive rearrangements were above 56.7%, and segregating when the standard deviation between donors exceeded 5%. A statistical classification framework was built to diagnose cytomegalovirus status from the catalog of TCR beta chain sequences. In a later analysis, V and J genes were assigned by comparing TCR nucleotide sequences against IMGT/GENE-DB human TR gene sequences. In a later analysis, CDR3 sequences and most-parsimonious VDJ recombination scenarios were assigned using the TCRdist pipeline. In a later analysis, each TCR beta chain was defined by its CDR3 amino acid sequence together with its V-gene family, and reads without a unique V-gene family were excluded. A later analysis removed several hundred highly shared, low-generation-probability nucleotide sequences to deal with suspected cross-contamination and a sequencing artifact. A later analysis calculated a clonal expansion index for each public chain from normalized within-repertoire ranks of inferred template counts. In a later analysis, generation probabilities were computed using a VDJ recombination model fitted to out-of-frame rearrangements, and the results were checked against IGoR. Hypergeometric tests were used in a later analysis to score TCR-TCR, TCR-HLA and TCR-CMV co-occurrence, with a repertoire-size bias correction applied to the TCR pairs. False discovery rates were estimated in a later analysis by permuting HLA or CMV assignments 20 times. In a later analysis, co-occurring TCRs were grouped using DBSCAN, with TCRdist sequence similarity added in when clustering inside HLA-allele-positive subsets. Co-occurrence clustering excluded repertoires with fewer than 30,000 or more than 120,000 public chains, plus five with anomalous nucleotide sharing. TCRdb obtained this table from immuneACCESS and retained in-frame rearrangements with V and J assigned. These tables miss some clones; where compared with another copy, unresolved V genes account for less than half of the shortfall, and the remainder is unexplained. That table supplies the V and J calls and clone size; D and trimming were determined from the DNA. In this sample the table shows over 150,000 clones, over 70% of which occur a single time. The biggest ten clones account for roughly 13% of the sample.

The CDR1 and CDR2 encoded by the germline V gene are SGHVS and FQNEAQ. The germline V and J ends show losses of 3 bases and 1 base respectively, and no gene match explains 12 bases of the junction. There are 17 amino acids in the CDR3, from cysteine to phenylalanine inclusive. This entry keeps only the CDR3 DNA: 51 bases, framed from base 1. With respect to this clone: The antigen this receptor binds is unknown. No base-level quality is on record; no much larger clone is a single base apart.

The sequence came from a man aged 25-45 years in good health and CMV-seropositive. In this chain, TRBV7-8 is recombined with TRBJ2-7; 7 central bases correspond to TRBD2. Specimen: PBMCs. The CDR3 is CASSFSAFSGGSYEQYF. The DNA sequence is TGTGCCAGCAGCTTTTCAGCATTTTCGGGAGGATCCTACGAGCAGTACTTC.